The rows below give T cell receptor beta chains drawn from one sample of a study of identical twins. TCRdb reanalysed the 5' RACE reads using MiXCR and keeps one entry per CDR3 protein. The data show fewer than 350,000 distinct CDR3 sequences, about 8.1% seen once. This sample also belongs to another study, concerning yellow fever vaccine responses in identical twins.

The source material was memory (CD45RO+) T cells sorted from blood. These receptors were obtained from a woman under 30 in good health. Each CDR3 is given without its conserved first and last residue. Size values are once, few and many counts, or a class for expanded clones, and some rows have none.

clone size,V gene,J gene,CDR3 protein
-,TRBV6-1,TRBJ1-5,ASTPPGGSQPQH
-,TRBV7-8,TRBJ2-7,ASSLGGTSNHEQY
-,TRBV3-1,TRBJ2-5,ASSQSLDETQY
-,TRBV6-5,TRBJ1-6,ASSYLGQGNSPLH
few,TRBV24-1,TRBJ2-1,ATQGQPVGNEQF
few,TRBV7-2,TRBJ1-2,ASSLAGSTGSGYGYT
-,TRBV5-4,TRBJ1-1,ASRSWSNTEAF
many,TRBV12-3/TRBV12-4,TRBJ1-2,ASSAAGARYGYT
-,TRBV7-9,TRBJ2-7,ASSSTGPGRD
-,TRBV29-1,TRBJ2-5,SVTSGSGGETQY
-,TRBV20-1,TRBJ2-5,FAGQGQGFLETQY
-,TRBV7-8,TRBJ2-7,ASSVTPSGSRYEQY
few,TRBV6-1,TRBJ1-6,ASSEDMISYNSPLH
few,TRBV5-1,TRBJ1-1,ASSSLGDVMNTEAF
-,TRBV20-1,TRBJ2-7,SASTSGISNEQY
-,TRBV19,TRBJ2-3,ASSHPGGAGGDTQY
few,TRBV20-1,TRBJ1-6,SARTGEGLNSPLH
many,TRBV5-1,TRBJ1-5,ASSLGDSGNQPQH
few,TRBV12-3/TRBV12-4,TRBJ2-1,ASSLGLAGWGDIEQF
few,TRBV4-1,TRBJ2-2,ASSREVAGELF
many,TRBV5-6,TRBJ2-3,ASSSQGGVYTQY
-,TRBV20-1,TRBJ2-7,SARDRRASEQY
many,TRBV3-1,TRBJ2-2,ASSQYGQMNTGELF
-,TRBV14,TRBJ2-1,ASSQDTVSGLNEQF
many,TRBV12-3/TRBV12-4,TRBJ2-5,ASSLATGTTETQY
many,TRBV10-3,TRBJ2-3,AISVGPDAQDTQY
-,TRBV5-1,TRBJ1-1,ASSPKGEVRSEAF
few,TRBV5-1,TRBJ1-4,ASSLGMAGVRNEKLF
-,TRBV27,TRBJ1-1,ASSLRVSNEAF
few,TRBV3-1,TRBJ2-5,ASSHRLGDKTQY
few,TRBV2,TRBJ2-5,ASRFRETQY
-,TRBV10-3,TRBJ1-1,AINQGKNTEAF
-,TRBV5-1,TRBJ2-5,ASSLVLGRRETQY
few,TRBV10-3,TRBJ1-2,AISGASGQELYGYT
few,TRBV7-2,TRBJ2-1,ASSLVGAGVPYNEQF
-,TRBV11-3,TRBJ2-7,ASSPSGTSIGEQY
few,TRBV6-1,TRBJ2-1,ASSEQAGSGYNEQF
few,TRBV20-1,TRBJ2-4,SAPGGGGSNIQY
many,TRBV10-3,TRBJ2-1,ASSGSSTFYNEQF
few,TRBV15,TRBJ1-1,ATSVTGGDTEAF
few,TRBV11-1,TRBJ1-1,ASSPLNMNTEAF
-,TRBV4-1,TRBJ2-7,ASSQVQGGPSSYEQY
many,TRBV9,TRBJ2-1,ASSVATRTSGIFYNEQF
many,TRBV15,TRBJ1-1,ATSRGSGWNTEAF